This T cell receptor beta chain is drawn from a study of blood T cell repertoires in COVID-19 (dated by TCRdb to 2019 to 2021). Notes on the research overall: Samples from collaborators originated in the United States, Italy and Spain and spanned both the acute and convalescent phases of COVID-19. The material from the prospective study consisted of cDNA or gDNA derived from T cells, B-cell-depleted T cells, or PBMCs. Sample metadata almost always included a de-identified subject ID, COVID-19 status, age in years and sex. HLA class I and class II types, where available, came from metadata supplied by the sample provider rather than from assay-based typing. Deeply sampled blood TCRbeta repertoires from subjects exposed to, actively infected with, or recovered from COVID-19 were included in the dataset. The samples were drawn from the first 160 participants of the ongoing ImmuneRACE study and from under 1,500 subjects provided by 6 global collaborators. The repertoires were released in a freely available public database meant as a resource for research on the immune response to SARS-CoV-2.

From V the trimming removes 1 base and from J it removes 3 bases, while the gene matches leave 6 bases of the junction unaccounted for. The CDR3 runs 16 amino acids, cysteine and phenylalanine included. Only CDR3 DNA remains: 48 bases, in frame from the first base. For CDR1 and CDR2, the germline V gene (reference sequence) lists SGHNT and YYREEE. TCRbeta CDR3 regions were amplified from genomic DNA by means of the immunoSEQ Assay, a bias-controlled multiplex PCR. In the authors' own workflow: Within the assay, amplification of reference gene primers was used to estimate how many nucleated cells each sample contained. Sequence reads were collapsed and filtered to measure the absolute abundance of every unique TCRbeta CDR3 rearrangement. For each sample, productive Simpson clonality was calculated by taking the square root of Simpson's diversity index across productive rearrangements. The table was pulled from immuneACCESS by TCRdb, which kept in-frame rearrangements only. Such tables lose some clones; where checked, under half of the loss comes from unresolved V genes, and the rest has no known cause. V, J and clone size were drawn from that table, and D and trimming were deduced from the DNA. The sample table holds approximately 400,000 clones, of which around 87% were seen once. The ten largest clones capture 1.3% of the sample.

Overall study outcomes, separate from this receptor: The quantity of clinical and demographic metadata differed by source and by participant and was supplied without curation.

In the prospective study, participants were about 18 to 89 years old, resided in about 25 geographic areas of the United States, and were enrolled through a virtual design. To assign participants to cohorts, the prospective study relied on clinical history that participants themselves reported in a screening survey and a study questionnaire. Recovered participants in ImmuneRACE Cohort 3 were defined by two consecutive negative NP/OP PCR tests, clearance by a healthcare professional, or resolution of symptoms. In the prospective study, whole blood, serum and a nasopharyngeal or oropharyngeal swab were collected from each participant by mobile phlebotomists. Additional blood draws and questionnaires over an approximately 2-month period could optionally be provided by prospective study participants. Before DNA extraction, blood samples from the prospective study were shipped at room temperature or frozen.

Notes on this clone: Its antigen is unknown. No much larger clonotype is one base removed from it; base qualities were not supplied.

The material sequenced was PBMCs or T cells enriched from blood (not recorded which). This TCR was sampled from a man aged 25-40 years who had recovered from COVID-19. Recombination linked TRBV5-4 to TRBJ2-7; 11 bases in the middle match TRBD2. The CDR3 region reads CASSLSLAGGNYEQYF. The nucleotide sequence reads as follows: TGTGCCAGCAGCTTGTCCCTAGCGGGGGGAAACTACGAGCAGTACTTC.